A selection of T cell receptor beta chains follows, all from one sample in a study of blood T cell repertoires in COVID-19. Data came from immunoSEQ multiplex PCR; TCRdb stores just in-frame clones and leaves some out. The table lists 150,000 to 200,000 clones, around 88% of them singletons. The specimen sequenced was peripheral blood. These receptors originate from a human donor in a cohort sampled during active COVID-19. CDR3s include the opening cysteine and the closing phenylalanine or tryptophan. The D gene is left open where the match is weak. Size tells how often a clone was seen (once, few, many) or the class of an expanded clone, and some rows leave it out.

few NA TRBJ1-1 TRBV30 CAWSDGSTEAFF TGTGCCTGGAGTGATGGGAGCACTGAAGCTTTCTTT
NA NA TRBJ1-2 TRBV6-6 CASSRGGGYGYTF TGTGCCAGCAGCCGGGGGGGAGGGTATGGCTACACCTTC
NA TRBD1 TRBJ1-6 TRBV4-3 CASSQGQGVNSPLHF TGCGCCAGCAGCCAAGGACAGGGGGTTAATTCACCCCTCCACTTT
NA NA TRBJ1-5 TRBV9 CASSVVEDSNQPQHF TGTGCCAGCAGCGTAGTAGAAGATAGCAATCAGCCCCAGCATTTT
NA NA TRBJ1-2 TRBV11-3 CASSASGNLYGYTF TGTGCCAGCAGCGCTTCCGGGAACCTTTATGGCTACACCTTC
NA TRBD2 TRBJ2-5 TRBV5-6 CASSGTSGRGETQYF TGTGCCAGCAGCGGGACTAGCGGGAGAGGGGAGACCCAGTACTTC
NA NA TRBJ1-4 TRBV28 CASSVQQGDEKLFF TGTGCCAGCAGTGTTCAACAGGGAGATGAAAAACTGTTTTTT
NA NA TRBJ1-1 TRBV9 CASSVAGDATEAFF TGTGCCAGCAGCGTAGCAGGGGATGCCACTGAAGCTTTCTTT
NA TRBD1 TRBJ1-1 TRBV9 CASSVGEGAGTEAFF TGTGCCAGCAGCGTAGGCGAGGGGGCAGGAACTGAAGCTTTCTTT
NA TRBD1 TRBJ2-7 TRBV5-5 CASSLALDRGLYEQYF TGTGCCAGCAGCTTGGCCCTGGACAGGGGGTTGTACGAGCAGTACTTC
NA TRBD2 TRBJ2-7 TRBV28 CASSLRGGSYEQYF TGTGCCAGCAGTTTGAGGGGAGGGTCCTACGAGCAGTACTTC
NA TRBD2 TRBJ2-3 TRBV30 CAWRGPWTSGREDTQYF TGTGCCTGGAGGGGACCGTGGACTAGCGGGAGGGAAGATACGCAGTATTTT
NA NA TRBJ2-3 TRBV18 CASSPRGGGGQDTQYF TGTGCCAGCTCACCCCGCGGAGGAGGGGGCCAAGATACGCAGTATTTT
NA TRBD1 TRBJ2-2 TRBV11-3 CASSPGGVGTGELFF TGTGCCAGCAGCCCAGGGGGCGTCGGTACCGGGGAGCTGTTTTTT
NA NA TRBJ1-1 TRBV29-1 CSGVLGLGTEAFF TGCAGCGGGGTACTGGGGCTTGGAACTGAAGCTTTCTTT
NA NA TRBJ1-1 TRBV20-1 CSAPLSYEAFF TGCAGTGCGCCGCTGTCCTACGAAGCTTTCTTT
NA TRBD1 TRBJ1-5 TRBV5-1 CASSLESGGSQPQHF TGCGCCAGCAGCTTGGAGTCAGGGGGCAGTCAGCCCCAGCATTTT
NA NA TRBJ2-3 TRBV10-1 CASSTTSTRSSHTDTQYF TGCGCCAGCAGTACCACCTCAACAAGGAGCTCCCACACAGATACGCAGTATTTT
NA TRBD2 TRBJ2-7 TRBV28 CASSPIAGGSSYEQYF TGTGCCAGCAGTCCAATAGCGGGAGGATCCTCCTACGAGCAGTACTTC
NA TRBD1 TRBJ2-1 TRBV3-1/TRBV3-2 CASSQEARGQGIGEQFF TGTGCCAGCAGCCAAGAGGCCAGAGGACAGGGGATCGGTGAGCAGTTCTTC
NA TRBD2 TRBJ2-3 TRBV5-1 CASSLARTSGGTDTQYF TGCGCCAGCAGCTTGGCCCGGACTAGCGGAGGCACAGATACGCAGTATTTT
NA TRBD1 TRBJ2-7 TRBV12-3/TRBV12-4 CASSPGGREQYF TGTGCCAGCAGTCCAGGGGGCCGGGAGCAGTACTTC
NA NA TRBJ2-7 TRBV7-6 CASSLVGLWRRAPTEQYF TGTGCCAGCAGCTTAGTGGGCCTGTGGCGGAGGGCTCCTACGGAGCAGTACTTC